This T cell receptor beta chain was identified in a study of PD-1 blockade in classical Hodgkin lymphoma. General study points: Undefined causes, possibly disease activity or prior therapy, underlie the repertoire differences. Compared with baseline, CD4+ but not CD8+ TCR diversity had risen significantly by C4D1. Patients starting nivolumab less than 1 year after ASCT had lower diversity and were excluded from later analyses. The diversity seen at baseline in complete responders resembled that of newly diagnosed patients.

Sequencing was performed with immunoSEQ multiplex PCR; in TCRdb, only in-frame clones are kept and a portion is missing. The sample lists just under 45,000 clones, 66% occurring once. V dropped 2 bases and J dropped 4 bases, with 22 bases sitting between them. The germline V gene has CDR1 SGHRS and CDR2 YFSETQ. The CDR3 length is 17 residues. Of note for this clone: Antigen: not known.

Time point described: cycle 4 day 1 (C4D1), after six to seven weeks of nivolumab. Every patient experienced relapse after autologous stem cell transplantation, and brentuximab vedotin exposure varied. This sequence was found in a human donor with classical Hodgkin lymphoma. The chain has TRBV5-1 and TRBJ2-7, with D possibly TRBD1 on 6 matching bases. The sample in question was peripheral blood mononuclear cells (PBMCs), obtained before the fourth cycle of nivolumab. The CDR3 sequence: CASSLGKIGQKYYEQYF. Here the CDR3 DNA reads TGCGCCAGCAGCTTAGGTAAGATAGGACAGAAATATTACGAGCAGTACTTC.